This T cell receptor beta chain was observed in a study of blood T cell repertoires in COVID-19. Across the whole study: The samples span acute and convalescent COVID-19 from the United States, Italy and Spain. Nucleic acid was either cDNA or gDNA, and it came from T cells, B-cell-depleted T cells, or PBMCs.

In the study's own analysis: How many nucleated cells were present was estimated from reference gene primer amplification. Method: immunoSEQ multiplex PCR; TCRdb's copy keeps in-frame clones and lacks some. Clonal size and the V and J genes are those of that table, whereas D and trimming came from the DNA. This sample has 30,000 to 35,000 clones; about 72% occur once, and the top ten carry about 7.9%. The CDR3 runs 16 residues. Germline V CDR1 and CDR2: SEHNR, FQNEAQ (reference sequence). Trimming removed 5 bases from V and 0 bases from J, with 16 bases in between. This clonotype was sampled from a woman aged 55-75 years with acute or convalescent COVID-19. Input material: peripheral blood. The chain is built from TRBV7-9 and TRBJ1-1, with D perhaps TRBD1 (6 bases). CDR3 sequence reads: CASSLREGDMNTEAFF. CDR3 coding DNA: TGTGCCAGCAGCCTCAGAGAAGGGGACATGAACACTGAAGCTTTCTTT.